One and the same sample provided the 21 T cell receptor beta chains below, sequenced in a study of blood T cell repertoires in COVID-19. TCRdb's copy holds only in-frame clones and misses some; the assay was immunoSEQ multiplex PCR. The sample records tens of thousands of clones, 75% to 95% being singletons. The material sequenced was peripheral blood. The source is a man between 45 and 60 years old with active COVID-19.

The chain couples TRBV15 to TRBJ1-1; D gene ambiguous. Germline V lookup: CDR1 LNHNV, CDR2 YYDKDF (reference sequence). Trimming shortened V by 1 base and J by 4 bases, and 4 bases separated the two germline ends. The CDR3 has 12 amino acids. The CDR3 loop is CATSRGGTEAFF. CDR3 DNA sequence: TGTGCCACCAGCAGAGGCGGCACTGAAGCTTTCTTT.

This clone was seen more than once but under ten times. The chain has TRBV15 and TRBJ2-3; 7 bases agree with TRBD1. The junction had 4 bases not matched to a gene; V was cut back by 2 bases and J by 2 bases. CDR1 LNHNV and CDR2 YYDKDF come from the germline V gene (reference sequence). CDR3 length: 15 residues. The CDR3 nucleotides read TGTGCCACCAGCAGAAGGGACAGAGACACAGATACGCAGTATTTT. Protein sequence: CATSRRDRDTDTQYF. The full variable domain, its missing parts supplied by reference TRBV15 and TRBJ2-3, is DAMVIQNPRYQVTQFGKPVTLSCSQTLNHNVMYWYQQKSSQAPKLLFHYYDKDFNNEADTPDNFQSRRPNTSFCFLDIRSPGLGDTAMYLCATSRRDRDTDTQYFGPGTRLTVL.

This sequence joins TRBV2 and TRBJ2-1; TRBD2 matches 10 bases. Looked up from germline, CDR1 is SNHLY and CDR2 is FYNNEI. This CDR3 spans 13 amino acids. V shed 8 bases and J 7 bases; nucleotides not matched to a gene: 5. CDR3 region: CASEREGKNEQFF. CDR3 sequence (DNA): TGTGCCAGCGAGCGGGAGGGAAAAAATGAGCAGTTCTTC.

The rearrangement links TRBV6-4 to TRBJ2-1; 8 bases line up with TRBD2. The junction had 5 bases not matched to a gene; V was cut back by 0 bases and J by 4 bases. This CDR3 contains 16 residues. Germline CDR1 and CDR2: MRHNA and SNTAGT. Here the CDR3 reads CASSDSGGGTYNEQFF. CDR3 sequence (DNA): TGTGCCAGCAGTGACTCCGGCGGGGGGACTTACAATGAGCAGTTCTTC.

The CDR3 DNA reads as TGTGCCAGCAGTTTACTGGACAGGGGTAATTCACCCCTCCACTTT. Amino acid sequence: CASSLLDRGNSPLHF. The chain recombines TRBV28 with TRBJ1-6; 9 bases align to TRBD1. V lost 2 bases and J lost 6; bases outside the gene matches: 2. This CDR3 contains 15 residues. The germline gives CDR1 MDHEN, CDR2 SYDVKM.

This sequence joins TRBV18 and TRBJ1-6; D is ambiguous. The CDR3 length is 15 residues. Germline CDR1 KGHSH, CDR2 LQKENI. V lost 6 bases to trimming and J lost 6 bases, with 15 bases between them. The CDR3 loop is CASSPSEIPNSPLHF. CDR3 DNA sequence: TGTGCCAGCTCCCCCTCTGAGATACCTAATTCACCCCTCCACTTT.

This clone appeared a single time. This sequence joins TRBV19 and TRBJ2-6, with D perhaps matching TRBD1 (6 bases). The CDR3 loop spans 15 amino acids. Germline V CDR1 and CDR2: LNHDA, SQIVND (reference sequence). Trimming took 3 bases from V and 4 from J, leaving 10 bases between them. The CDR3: CASSMGAWGANVLTF. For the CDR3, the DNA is TGTGCCAGTAGTATGGGGGCTTGGGGGGCCAACGTCCTGACTTTC. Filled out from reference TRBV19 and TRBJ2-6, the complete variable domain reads DGGITQSPKYLFRKEGQNVTLSCEQNLNHDAMYWYRQDPGQGLRLIYYSQIVNDFQKGDIAEGYSVSREKKESFPLTVTSAQKNPTAFYLCASSMGAWGANVLTFGAGSRLTVL.

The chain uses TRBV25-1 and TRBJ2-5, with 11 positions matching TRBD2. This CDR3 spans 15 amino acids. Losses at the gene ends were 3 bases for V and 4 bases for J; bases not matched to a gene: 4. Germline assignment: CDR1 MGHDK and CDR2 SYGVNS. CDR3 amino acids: CASSDTSGGRETQYF. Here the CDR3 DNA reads TGTGCCAGCAGTGATACTAGCGGGGGTAGAGAGACCCAGTACTTC.

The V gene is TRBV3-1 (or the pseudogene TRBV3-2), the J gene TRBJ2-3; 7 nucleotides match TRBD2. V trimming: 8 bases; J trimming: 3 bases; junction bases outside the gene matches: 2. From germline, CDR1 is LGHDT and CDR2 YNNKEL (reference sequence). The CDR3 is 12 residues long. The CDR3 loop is CASGGGTDTQYF. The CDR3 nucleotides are TGTGCCAGCGGGGGGGGAACAGATACGCAGTATTTT.

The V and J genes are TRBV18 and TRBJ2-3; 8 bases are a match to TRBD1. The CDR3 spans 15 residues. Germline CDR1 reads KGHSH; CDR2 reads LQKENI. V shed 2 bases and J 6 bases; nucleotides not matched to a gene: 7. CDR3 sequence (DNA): TGTGCCAGCTCACCAAGGCCAGGGGGCGGGGATACGCAGTATTTT. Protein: CASSPRPGGGDTQYF.

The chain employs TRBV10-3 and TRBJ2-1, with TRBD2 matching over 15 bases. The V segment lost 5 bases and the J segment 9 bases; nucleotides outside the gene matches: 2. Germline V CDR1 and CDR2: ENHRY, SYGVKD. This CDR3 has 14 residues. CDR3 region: CAISRTSGGGEQFF. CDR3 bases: TGTGCCATCAGTAGGACTAGCGGGGGGGGTGAGCAGTTCTTC.

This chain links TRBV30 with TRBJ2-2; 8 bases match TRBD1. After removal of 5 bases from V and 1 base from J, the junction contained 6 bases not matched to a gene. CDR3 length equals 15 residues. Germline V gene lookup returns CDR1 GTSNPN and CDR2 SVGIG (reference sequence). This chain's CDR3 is CAWERTGKNTGELFF. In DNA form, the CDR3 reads TGTGCCTGGGAAAGGACAGGGAAGAACACCGGGGAGCTGTTTTTT.

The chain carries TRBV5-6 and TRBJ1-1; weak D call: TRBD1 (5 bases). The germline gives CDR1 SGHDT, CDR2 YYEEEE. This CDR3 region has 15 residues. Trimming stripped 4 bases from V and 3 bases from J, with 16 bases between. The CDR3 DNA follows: TGTGCCAGCAGCGCGGGGGATCGTGTTTACACTGAAGCTTTCTTT. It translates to CASSAGDRVYTEAFF.

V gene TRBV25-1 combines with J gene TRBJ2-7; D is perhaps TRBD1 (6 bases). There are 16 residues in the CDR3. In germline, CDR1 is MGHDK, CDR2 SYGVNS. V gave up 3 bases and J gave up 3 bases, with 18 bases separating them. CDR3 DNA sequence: TGTGCCAGCAGTGAGGGTGGGACAAACTTCAACTACGAGCAGTACTTC. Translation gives CASSEGGTNFNYEQYF.

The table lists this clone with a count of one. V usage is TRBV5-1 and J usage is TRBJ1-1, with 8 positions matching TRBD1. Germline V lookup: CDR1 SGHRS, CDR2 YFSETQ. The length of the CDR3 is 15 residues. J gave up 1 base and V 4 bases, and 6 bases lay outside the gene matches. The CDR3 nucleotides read TGCGCCAGCAGCGGGGACAGGTGGCCGAACACTGAAGCTTTCTTT. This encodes CASSGDRWPNTEAFF. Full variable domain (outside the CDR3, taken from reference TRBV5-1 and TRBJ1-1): KAGVTQTPRYLIKTRGQQVTLSCSPISGHRSVSWYQQTPGQGLQFLFEYFSETQRNKGNFPGRFSGRQFSNSRSEMNVSTLELGDSALYLCASSGDRWPNTEAFFGQGTRLTVV.

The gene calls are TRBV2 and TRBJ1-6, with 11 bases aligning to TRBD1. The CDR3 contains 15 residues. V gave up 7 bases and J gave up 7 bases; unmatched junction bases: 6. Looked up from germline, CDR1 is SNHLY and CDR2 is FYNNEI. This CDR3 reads CASNPGQGGNSPLHF. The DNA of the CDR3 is TGTGCCAGCAACCCGGGACAGGGGGGCAATTCACCCCTCCACTTT.

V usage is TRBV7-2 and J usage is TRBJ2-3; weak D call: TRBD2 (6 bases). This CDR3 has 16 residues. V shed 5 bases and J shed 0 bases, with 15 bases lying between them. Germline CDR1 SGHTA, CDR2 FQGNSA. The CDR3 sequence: CASSLLGSGSTDTQYF. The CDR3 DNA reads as TGTGCCAGCAGCCTGCTGGGTAGCGGAAGCACAGATACGCAGTATTTT.

The CDR3 loop is CAIGAQGINQPQHF. Here the CDR3 DNA reads TGTGCCATCGGCGCACAGGGGATTAATCAGCCCCAGCATTTT. The rearrangement joins TRBV10-3 to TRBJ1-5, with 7 bases that match TRBD1. Germline V gene lookup returns CDR1 ENHRY and CDR2 SYGVKD. J lost 4 bases, V lost 8 bases, and 8 bases had no gene match. CDR3 length: 14 amino acids.

The CDR3 sequence: CASSSPLDRSSYEQYF. The CDR3 DNA reads as TGTGCCAGCAGCTCACCCCTGGACAGGAGCTCCTACGAGCAGTACTTC. V and J are TRBV7-8 and TRBJ2-7; 7 bases agree with TRBD1. This CDR3 contains 16 residues. Losses at the gene ends were 4 bases for V and 0 bases for J; bases not matched to a gene: 9. Germline CDR1 SGHVS, CDR2 FQNEAQ.

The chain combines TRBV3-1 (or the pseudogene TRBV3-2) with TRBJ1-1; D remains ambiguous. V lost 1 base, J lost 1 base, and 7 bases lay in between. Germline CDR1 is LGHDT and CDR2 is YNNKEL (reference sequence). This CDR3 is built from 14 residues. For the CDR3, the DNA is TGTGCCAGCAGCCAAGGGTCGGGGAACACTGAAGCTTTCTTT. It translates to CASSQGSGNTEAFF.

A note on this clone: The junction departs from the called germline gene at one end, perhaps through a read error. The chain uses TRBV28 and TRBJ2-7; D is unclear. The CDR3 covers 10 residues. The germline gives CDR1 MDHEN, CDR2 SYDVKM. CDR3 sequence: CATSHYEQYF. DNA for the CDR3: TGTGCCACCAGTCATTACGAGCAGTACTTC.